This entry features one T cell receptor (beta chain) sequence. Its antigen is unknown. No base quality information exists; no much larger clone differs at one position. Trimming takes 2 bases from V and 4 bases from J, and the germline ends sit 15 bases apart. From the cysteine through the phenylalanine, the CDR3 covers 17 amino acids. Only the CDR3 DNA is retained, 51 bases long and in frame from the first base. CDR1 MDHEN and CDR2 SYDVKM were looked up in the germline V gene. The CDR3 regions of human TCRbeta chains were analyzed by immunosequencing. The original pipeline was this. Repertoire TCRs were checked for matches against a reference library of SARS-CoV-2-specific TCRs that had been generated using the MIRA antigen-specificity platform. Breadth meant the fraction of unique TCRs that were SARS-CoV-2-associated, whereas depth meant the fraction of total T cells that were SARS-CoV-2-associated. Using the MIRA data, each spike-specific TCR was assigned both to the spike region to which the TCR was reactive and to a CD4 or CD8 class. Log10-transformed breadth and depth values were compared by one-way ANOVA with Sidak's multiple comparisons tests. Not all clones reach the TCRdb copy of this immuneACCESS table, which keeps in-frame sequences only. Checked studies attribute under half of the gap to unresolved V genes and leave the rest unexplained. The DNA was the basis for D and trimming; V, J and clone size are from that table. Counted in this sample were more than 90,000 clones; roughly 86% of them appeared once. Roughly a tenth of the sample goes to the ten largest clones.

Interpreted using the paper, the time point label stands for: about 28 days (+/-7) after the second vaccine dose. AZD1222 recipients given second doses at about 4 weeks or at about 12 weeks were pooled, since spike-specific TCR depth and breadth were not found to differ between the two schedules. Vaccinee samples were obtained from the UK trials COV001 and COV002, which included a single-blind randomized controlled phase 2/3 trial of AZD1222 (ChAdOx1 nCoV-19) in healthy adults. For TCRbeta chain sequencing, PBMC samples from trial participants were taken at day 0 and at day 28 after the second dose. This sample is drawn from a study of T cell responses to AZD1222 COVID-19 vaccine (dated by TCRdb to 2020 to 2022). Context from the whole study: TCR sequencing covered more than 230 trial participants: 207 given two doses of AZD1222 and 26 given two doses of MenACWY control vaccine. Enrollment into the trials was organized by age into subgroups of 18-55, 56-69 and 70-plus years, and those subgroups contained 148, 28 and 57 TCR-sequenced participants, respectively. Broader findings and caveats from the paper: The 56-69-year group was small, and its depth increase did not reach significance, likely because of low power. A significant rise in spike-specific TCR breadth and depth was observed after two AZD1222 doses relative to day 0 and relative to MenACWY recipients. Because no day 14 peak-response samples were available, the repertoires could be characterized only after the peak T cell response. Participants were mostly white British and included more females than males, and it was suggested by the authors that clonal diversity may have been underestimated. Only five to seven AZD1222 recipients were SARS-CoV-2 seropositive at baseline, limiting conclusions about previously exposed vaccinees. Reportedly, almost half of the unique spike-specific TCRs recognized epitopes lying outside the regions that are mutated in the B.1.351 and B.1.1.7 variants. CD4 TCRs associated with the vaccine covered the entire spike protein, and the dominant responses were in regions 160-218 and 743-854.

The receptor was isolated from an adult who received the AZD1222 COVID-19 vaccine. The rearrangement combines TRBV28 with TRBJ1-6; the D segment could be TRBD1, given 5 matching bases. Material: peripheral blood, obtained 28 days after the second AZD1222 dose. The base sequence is TGTGCCAGCAGTTTACCCAGGGATAGTCAATATAATTCACCCCTCCACTTT. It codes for CASSLPRDSQYNSPLHF.